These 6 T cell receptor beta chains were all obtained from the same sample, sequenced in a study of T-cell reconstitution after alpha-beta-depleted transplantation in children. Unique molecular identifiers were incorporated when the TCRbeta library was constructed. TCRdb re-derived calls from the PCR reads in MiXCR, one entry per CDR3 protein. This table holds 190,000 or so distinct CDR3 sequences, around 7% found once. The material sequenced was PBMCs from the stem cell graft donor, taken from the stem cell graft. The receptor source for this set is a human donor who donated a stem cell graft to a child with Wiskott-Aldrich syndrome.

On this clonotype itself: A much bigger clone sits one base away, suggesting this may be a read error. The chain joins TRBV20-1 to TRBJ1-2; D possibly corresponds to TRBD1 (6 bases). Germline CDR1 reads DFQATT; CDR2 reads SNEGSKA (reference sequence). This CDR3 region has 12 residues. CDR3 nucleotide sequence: TGCAGTGCTAGCCGGGACATCTATGACTACACCTTC. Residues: CSASRDIYDYTF.

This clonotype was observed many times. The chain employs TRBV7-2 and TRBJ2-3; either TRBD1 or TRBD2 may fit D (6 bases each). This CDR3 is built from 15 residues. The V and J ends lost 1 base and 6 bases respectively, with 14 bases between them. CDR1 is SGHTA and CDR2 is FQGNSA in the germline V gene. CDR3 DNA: TGTGCCAGCAGCTTAGAGGGACACCGGGGGGATACGCAGTATTTT. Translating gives CASSLEGHRGDTQYF.

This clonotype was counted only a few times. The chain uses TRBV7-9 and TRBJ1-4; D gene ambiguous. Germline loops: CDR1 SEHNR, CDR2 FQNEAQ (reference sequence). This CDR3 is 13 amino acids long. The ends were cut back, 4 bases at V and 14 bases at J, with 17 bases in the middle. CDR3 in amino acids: CASSSQWGGRLFF. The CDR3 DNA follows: TGTGCCAGCAGCTCCCAATGGGGAGGGAGGCTGTTTTTT.

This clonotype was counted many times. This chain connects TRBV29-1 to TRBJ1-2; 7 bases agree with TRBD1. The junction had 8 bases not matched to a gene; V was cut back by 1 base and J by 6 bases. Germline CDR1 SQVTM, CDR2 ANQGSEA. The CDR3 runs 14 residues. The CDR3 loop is CSVEVAQGPNGYTF. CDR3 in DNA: TGCAGCGTTGAAGTGGCACAGGGGCCGAATGGCTACACCTTC.

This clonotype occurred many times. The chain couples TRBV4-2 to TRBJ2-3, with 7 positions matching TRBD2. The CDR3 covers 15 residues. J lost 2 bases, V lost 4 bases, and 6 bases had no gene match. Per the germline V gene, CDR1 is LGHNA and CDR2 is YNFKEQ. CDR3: CASSRESGATDTQYF. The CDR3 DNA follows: TGTGCCAGCAGCCGTGAGAGCGGGGCCACAGATACGCAGTATTTT.

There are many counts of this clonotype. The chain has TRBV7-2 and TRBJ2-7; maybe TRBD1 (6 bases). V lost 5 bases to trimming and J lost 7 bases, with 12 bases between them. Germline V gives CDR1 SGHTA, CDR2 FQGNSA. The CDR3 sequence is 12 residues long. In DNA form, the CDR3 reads TGTGCCAGCAGCCCGAACACAGGGGAGCAGTACTTC. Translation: CASSPNTGEQYF.